Listed below are T cell receptor beta chains from one sample, sequenced in a study of cytomegalovirus exposure and HLA in healthy donors. This table comes from immunoSEQ multiplex PCR, and its TCRdb copy is limited to in-frame clones, with some not included. This sample's clone table lists about 130,000 clones. The specimen was PBMCs. Receptor source: a man aged 18 to 30 in good health and CMV-seronegative. Each CDR3 is given with its conserved first and last residue. A D gene is named only where the DNA matches it firmly. Size is omitted from some rows. Given values are once, few, many or a class for expanded clones.

V gene: TRBV5-1; J gene: TRBJ2-2; D gene: NA; clone size: NA; CDR3 protein: CASTTTPIPWDTGELFF; CDR3 DNA: TGCGCCAGTACTACTACCCCCATTCCCTGGGACACCGGGGAGCTGTTTTTT
V gene: TRBV6-4; J gene: TRBJ2-1; D gene: TRBD2; clone size: medium-sized; CDR3 protein: CASSDSSGGANEQFF; CDR3 DNA: TGTGCCAGCAGTGACTCTAGCGGGGGGGCCAATGAGCAGTTCTTC
V gene: TRBV6-6; J gene: TRBJ2-5; D gene: TRBD2; clone size: NA; CDR3 protein: CAGQLAGGETQYF; CDR3 DNA: TGTGCCGGCCAACTAGCGGGAGGTGAGACCCAGTACTTC
V gene: TRBV7-9; J gene: TRBJ2-3; D gene: TRBD2; clone size: NA; CDR3 protein: CASSYWPGLATTDTQYF; CDR3 DNA: TGTGCCAGCAGCTATTGGCCGGGACTAGCCACGACAGATACGCAGTATTTT
V gene: TRBV5-1; J gene: TRBJ2-7; D gene: TRBD2; clone size: NA; CDR3 protein: CASSLGTSGPYEQYF; CDR3 DNA: TGCGCCAGCAGCCTCGGGACTAGCGGCCCCTACGAGCAGTACTTC
V gene: TRBV6-5; J gene: TRBJ1-1; D gene: NA; clone size: NA; CDR3 protein: CASKDRSAEAFF; CDR3 DNA: TGTGCCAGCAAAGACAGGTCCGCTGAAGCTTTCTTT
V gene: TRBV6-4; J gene: TRBJ2-2; D gene: TRBD1; clone size: NA; CDR3 protein: CASSGTGTNTGELFF; CDR3 DNA: TGTGCCAGCAGTGGGACAGGGACGAACACCGGGGAGCTGTTTTTT
V gene: TRBV25-1; J gene: TRBJ2-5; D gene: NA; clone size: NA; CDR3 protein: CASSGLRQGGTGETQYF; CDR3 DNA: TGTGCCAGCAGTGGATTAAGGCAGGGTGGAACTGGAGAGACCCAGTACTTC
V gene: TRBV5-1; J gene: TRBJ1-3; D gene: NA; clone size: NA; CDR3 protein: CASSRESSGNTIYF; CDR3 DNA: TGCGCCAGCAGCAGGGAGTCGTCTGGAAACACCATATATTTT
V gene: TRBV19; J gene: TRBJ2-1; D gene: TRBD1; clone size: NA; CDR3 protein: CASNRDSLRDEQFF; CDR3 DNA: TGTGCCAGTAATCGGGACAGTCTACGCGATGAGCAGTTCTTC
V gene: TRBV29-1; J gene: TRBJ2-2; D gene: NA; clone size: NA; CDR3 protein: CSGRDTDTGELFF; CDR3 DNA: TGCAGCGGCCGGGACACAGACACCGGGGAGCTGTTTTTT
V gene: TRBV27; J gene: TRBJ2-5; D gene: TRBD1; clone size: NA; CDR3 protein: CASSPGDRQETQYF; CDR3 DNA: TGTGCCAGCAGTCCAGGGGACAGACAAGAGACCCAGTACTTC
V gene: TRBV5-1; J gene: TRBJ1-4; D gene: NA; clone size: NA; CDR3 protein: CASSLEGREEKLFF; CDR3 DNA: TGCGCCAGCAGCTTGGAGGGGAGGGAAGAAAAACTGTTTTTT
V gene: TRBV6-5; J gene: TRBJ2-7; D gene: TRBD1; clone size: NA; CDR3 protein: CASSYRDRGYEQYF; CDR3 DNA: TGTGCCAGCAGCTACCGGGACAGGGGTTACGAGCAGTACTTC
V gene: TRBV30; J gene: TRBJ1-2; D gene: TRBD1; clone size: NA; CDR3 protein: CAWNRGGGYTF; CDR3 DNA: TGTGCCTGGAACAGGGGGGGCGGCTACACCTTC
V gene: TRBV27; J gene: TRBJ2-1; D gene: TRBD2; clone size: NA; CDR3 protein: CASGSSGGLNEQFF; CDR3 DNA: TGTGCCAGCGGTAGTAGCGGGGGCCTGAATGAGCAGTTCTTC
V gene: TRBV5-1; J gene: TRBJ1-3; D gene: TRBD1; clone size: NA; CDR3 protein: CASSPGTDGNTIYF; CDR3 DNA: TGCGCCAGCAGCCCCGGGACAGACGGAAACACCATATATTTT
V gene: TRBV5-1; J gene: TRBJ2-7; D gene: NA; clone size: NA; CDR3 protein: CASSPGNSYEQYF; CDR3 DNA: TGCGCCAGCAGTCCCGGGAACTCCTACGAGCAGTACTTC
V gene: TRBV7-9; J gene: TRBJ1-2; D gene: NA; clone size: NA; CDR3 protein: CASSLIAGYGYTF; CDR3 DNA: TGTGCCAGCAGCTTAATAGCGGGGTATGGCTACACCTTC
V gene: TRBV30; J gene: TRBJ1-2; D gene: NA; clone size: NA; CDR3 protein: CAWSPDNHGYTF; CDR3 DNA: TGTGCCTGGAGTCCCGACAACCATGGCTACACCTTC
V gene: TRBV5-1; J gene: TRBJ2-3; D gene: TRBD2; clone size: NA; CDR3 protein: CASSSGLAGGPSTDTQYF; CDR3 DNA: TGCGCCAGCAGCTCGGGACTAGCGGGAGGGCCGAGCACAGATACGCAGTATTTT
V gene: TRBV27; J gene: TRBJ1-6; D gene: NA; clone size: NA; CDR3 protein: CASSLDFKGSPLHF; CDR3 DNA: TGTGCCAGCAGTTTGGACTTTAAGGGCTCACCCCTCCACTTT
V gene: TRBV5-1; J gene: TRBJ2-7; D gene: TRBD1; clone size: NA; CDR3 protein: CASSSSPDRDYEQYF; CDR3 DNA: TGCGCCAGCAGCTCATCCCCGGACAGGGACTACGAGCAGTACTTC
V gene: TRBV19; J gene: TRBJ2-7; D gene: TRBD2; clone size: NA; CDR3 protein: CASSNSGWRGSFYEQYF; CDR3 DNA: TGTGCCAGTAGTAACAGCGGATGGCGGGGGAGCTTCTACGAGCAGTACTTC
V gene: TRBV18; J gene: TRBJ1-5; D gene: NA; clone size: NA; CDR3 protein: CASSQDSSNQPQHF; CDR3 DNA: TGTGCCAGCTCGCAGGACAGTAGCAATCAGCCCCAGCATTTT
V gene: TRBV29-1; J gene: TRBJ2-3; D gene: NA; clone size: NA; CDR3 protein: CSVEKQGRVDPQYF; CDR3 DNA: TGCAGCGTTGAGAAACAGGGACGGGTGGATCCGCAGTATTTT
V gene: TRBV4-3; J gene: TRBJ1-2; D gene: NA; clone size: NA; CDR3 protein: CASSQVSGDYGYTF; CDR3 DNA: TGCGCCAGCAGCCAAGTCTCGGGGGACTATGGCTACACCTTC
V gene: TRBV25-1; J gene: TRBJ2-2; D gene: NA; clone size: NA; CDR3 protein: CASKRGGNTGELFF; CDR3 DNA: TGTGCCAGCAAAAGAGGCGGGAACACCGGGGAGCTGTTTTTT
V gene: TRBV9; J gene: TRBJ1-1; D gene: NA; clone size: NA; CDR3 protein: CASSIGSNTEAFF; CDR3 DNA: TGTGCCAGCAGCATTGGCAGTAACACTGAAGCTTTCTTT
V gene: TRBV7-3; J gene: TRBJ1-4; D gene: NA; clone size: NA; CDR3 protein: CASSSPNRVRATNEKLFF; CDR3 DNA: TGTGCCAGCAGCTCCCCGAACAGGGTGAGGGCAACTAATGAAAAACTGTTTTTT
V gene: TRBV7-3; J gene: TRBJ1-1; D gene: NA; clone size: NA; CDR3 protein: CASSLLGGRGTEAFF; CDR3 DNA: TGTGCCAGCAGCTTACTTGGGGGAAGGGGGACTGAAGCTTTCTTT
V gene: TRBV28; J gene: TRBJ2-7; D gene: TRBD2; clone size: NA; CDR3 protein: CASSSPRSGGQDEQYF; CDR3 DNA: TGTGCCAGCAGTTCCCCAAGATCGGGAGGGCAGGACGAGCAGTACTTC
V gene: TRBV7-9; J gene: TRBJ2-7; D gene: NA; clone size: NA; CDR3 protein: CASSSTVGEQYF; CDR3 DNA: TGTGCCAGCAGCTCGACAGTGGGGGAGCAGTACTTC
V gene: TRBV2; J gene: TRBJ2-7; D gene: TRBD2; clone size: NA; CDR3 protein: CASSELSSLAGIHEQYF; CDR3 DNA: TGTGCCAGCAGTGAACTGAGTTCCCTAGCGGGCATTCACGAGCAGTACTTC
V gene: TRBV10-3; J gene: TRBJ1-2; D gene: TRBD1; clone size: NA; CDR3 protein: CAISDPDRADGYTF; CDR3 DNA: TGTGCCATCAGTGACCCGGACAGGGCGGATGGCTACACCTTC
V gene: TRBV18; J gene: TRBJ1-3; D gene: TRBD1; clone size: NA; CDR3 protein: CASSPGDRAFGNTIYF; CDR3 DNA: TGTGCCAGCTCACCAGGGGACAGGGCGTTTGGAAACACCATATATTTT
V gene: TRBV7-2; J gene: TRBJ2-7; D gene: TRBD1; clone size: NA; CDR3 protein: CASSPHRDSYEQYF; CDR3 DNA: TGTGCCAGCAGCCCACACCGGGACAGCTACGAGCAGTACTTC
V gene: TRBV5-1; J gene: TRBJ2-5; D gene: TRBD2; clone size: NA; CDR3 protein: CASSLELIAGEIETQYF; CDR3 DNA: TGCGCCAGCAGCTTGGAGTTGATAGCGGGGGAGATAGAGACCCAGTACTTC
V gene: TRBV29-1; J gene: TRBJ2-2; D gene: NA; clone size: NA; CDR3 protein: CSVADSSGELFF; CDR3 DNA: TGCAGCGTTGCAGACAGTTCCGGGGAGCTGTTTTTT
V gene: TRBV30; J gene: TRBJ1-5; D gene: NA; clone size: NA; CDR3 protein: CAARVPGGNQPQHF; CDR3 DNA: TGTGCCGCTCGGGTTCCGGGGGGCAATCAGCCCCAGCATTTT
V gene: TRBV6-5; J gene: TRBJ2-7; D gene: NA; clone size: NA; CDR3 protein: CASSPLSSYEQYF; CDR3 DNA: TGTGCCAGCAGCCCCCTGAGCTCGTACGAGCAGTACTTC
V gene: TRBV2; J gene: TRBJ2-2; D gene: TRBD1; clone size: NA; CDR3 protein: CASMMQGVPGELFF; CDR3 DNA: TGTGCCAGCATGATGCAGGGGGTACCCGGGGAGCTGTTTTTT
V gene: TRBV5-1; J gene: TRBJ2-5; D gene: TRBD2; clone size: NA; CDR3 protein: CASSFGLAGPSETQYF; CDR3 DNA: TGCGCCAGCAGCTTCGGACTAGCGGGGCCGTCAGAGACCCAGTACTTC